This TCR beta chain appears in the sequencing data of a study of T cell responses to AZD1222 COVID-19 vaccine. Study results and caveats: Nearly half of spike-specific TCRs reportedly target unmutated variant regions. Vaccine-associated CD4 TCRs ranged over spike, dominating at 160-218 and 743-854. Baseline antibody screening turned up just a handful of seropositive AZD1222 recipients.

This CDR3 has 14 amino acids. Germline CDR1 is LNHDA and CDR2 is SQIVND (reference sequence). J lost 8 bases, V lost 5 bases, and 7 bases had no gene match. This clone turned up a few times. The antigen is undetermined. TCRdb keeps only in-frame clones here, not all; method: immunoSEQ multiplex PCR. Of 170,000 or so clones listed, just under 95% are singletons. The V call is TRBV19, the J call TRBJ1-2, with 11 positions matching TRBD1. The sequencing used peripheral blood, collected 28 days after the second dose of the MenACWY control vaccine. This receptor was taken from an adult who received the MenACWY meningococcal vaccine as a control. CDR3 region: CASSPGQGATGYTF. The CDR3 DNA follows: TGTGCCAGTAGTCCAGGACAGGGGGCTACGGGCTACACCTTC. Full variable domain (missing parts from reference TRBV19 and TRBJ1-2): DGGITQSPKYLFRKEGQNVTLSCEQNLNHDAMYWYRQDPGQGLRLIYYSQIVNDFQKGDIAEGYSVSREKKESFPLTVTSAQKNPTAFYLCASSPGQGATGYTFGSGTRLTVV.